Listed here are 10 T cell receptor beta chains from one sample, sequenced in a study of blood T cells in healthy people across ages. A second PCR of about 7 to 12 cycles used a sample-barcoded 5' primer and a J-beta primer mix. TCRdb re-analysed the 5' RACE reads in MiXCR, keeping a single row per CDR3 protein. The sample consists of some 690,000 distinct CDR3 sequences, 22% of them appearing once. Material for sequencing was blood. The receptors here all came from a man aged 65 to 79 in good health.

The chain recombines TRBV10-3 with TRBJ1-5, with TRBD1 matching over 7 bases. Germline V gives CDR1 ENHRY, CDR2 SYGVKD. The CDR3 loop spans 17 amino acids. Trimming took 0 bases from V and 2 from J; bases not matched to a gene: 7. The CDR3 region has the DNA TGTGCCATCAGTGAGTCGTGGAGACAGGGTGGCAATCAGCCCCAGCATTTT. This gives the protein CAISESWRQGGNQPQHF.

This clonotype showed up just a few times. This chain links TRBV15 with TRBJ1-4; 12 bases fit TRBD1. Germline CDR1 is LNHNV and CDR2 is YYDKDF (reference sequence). The CDR3 runs 17 residues. V lost 2 bases and J lost 3; bases outside the gene matches: 4. As DNA, the CDR3 is TGTGCCACCAGCAGAAGGGACAGGGGGCGGGCTAATGAAAAACTGTTTTTT. Amino acid sequence: CATSRRDRGRANEKLFF.

This chain connects TRBV6-6 to TRBJ2-5; D might be TRBD1 or TRBD2, each matching 5 bases. Trimming took off 10 bases at V and 2 bases at J, with 17 bases between the two ends. The CDR3 runs 14 residues. Germline assignment: CDR1 MNHNY and CDR2 SVGAGI (reference sequence). CDR3 loop: CATWERGRQETQYF. The CDR3, as DNA: TGTGCCACTTGGGAGAGGGGCCGACAAGAGACCCAGTACTTC.

This clonotype was seen only a few times. V and J are TRBV6-5 and TRBJ2-3; 8 bases map to TRBD2. CDR1 and CDR2 from the germline V gene are MNHEY and SVGAGI. V was clipped by 6 bases and J by 1 base; unmatched bases: 6. This CDR3 has 15 residues. This CDR3 reads CASRSSGGRTDTQYF. The DNA of the CDR3 is TGTGCCAGCAGATCAAGCGGGGGACGCACAGATACGCAGTATTTT.

This clonotype was picked up a small number of times. The junction shows a germline mismatch at one end, possibly a read error. CDR3 in amino acids: CAGSLGQGVITGNTIYF. DNA for the CDR3: TGTGCCGGCAGCTTAGGGCAGGGGGTGATTACTGGAAACACCATATATTTT. The genes are TRBV7-2 and TRBJ1-3; 7 bases line up with TRBD1. The CDR3 covers 17 residues. CDR1 is SGHTA and CDR2 is FQGNSA in the germline V gene.

The chain has TRBV27 and TRBJ2-7; maybe TRBD2 (5 bases). The CDR3 is made up of 12 amino acids. Germline assignment: CDR1 MNHEY and CDR2 SMNVEV (reference sequence). Here the CDR3 reads CASSFLGGERYV. The CDR3, as DNA: TGTGCCAGCAGTTTCCTAGGAGGCGAGCGGTACGTC.

The gene calls are TRBV9 and TRBJ1-2; D call uncertain. Germline values: CDR1 SGDLS, CDR2 YYNGEE. V lost 1 base and J 6 bases, leaving 10 bases between the germline ends. The CDR3 has 13 amino acids. The CDR3 protein is CASSVTGGHGYTF. The CDR3 nucleotides are TGTGCCAGCAGCGTAACGGGAGGGCATGGCTACACCTTC.

There are a few counts of this clonotype. The V gene is TRBV6-1, the J gene TRBJ1-5, with D hard to call. The CDR3 runs to 14 residues. Germline V CDR1 and CDR2: MNHNS, SASEGT. With 6 bases removed from V and 6 bases from J, the gap between germline ends came to 15 bases. DNA of the CDR3: TGTGCCAGCAGCGGACCGTCTAGCGGTCAGCCCCAGCATTTT. Encoded protein: CASSGPSSGQPQHF.

This CDR3 is CASSLDGGLVEQYF. In nucleotides, the CDR3 is TGTGCCAGCAGCTTAGATGGGGGACTGGTCGAGCAGTACTTC. This rearrangement joins TRBV7-2 to TRBJ2-7; possibly TRBD2 for D (6 bases). The CDR3 has 14 residues. Germline V gene sequence: CDR1 SGHTA, CDR2 FQGNSA. Trimming pared 1 base from V and 6 bases from J, leaving 13 bases between.

This clonotype has a handful of counts. V is TRBV6-6 and J is TRBJ1-2, with a possible D match to TRBD1 (6 bases). Germline CDR1 MNHNY, CDR2 SVGAGI (reference sequence). The ends were cut back, 10 bases at V and 6 bases at J, with 15 bases in the middle. This CDR3 has 12 amino acids. The CDR3 bases are TGTGCCACCCTGGCCGGGGGCAATGGCTACACCTTC. Translated: CATLAGGNGYTF.